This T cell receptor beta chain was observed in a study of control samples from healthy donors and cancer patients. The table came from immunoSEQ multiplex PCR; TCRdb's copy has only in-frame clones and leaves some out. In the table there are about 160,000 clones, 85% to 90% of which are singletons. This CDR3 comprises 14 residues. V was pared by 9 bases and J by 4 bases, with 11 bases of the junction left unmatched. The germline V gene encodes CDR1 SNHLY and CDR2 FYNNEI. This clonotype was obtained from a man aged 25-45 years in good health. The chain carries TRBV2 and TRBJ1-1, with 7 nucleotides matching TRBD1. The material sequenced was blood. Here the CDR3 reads CASFFTGESTEAFF. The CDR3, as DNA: TGTGCCAGTTTCTTTACAGGGGAGAGCACTGAAGCTTTCTTT.